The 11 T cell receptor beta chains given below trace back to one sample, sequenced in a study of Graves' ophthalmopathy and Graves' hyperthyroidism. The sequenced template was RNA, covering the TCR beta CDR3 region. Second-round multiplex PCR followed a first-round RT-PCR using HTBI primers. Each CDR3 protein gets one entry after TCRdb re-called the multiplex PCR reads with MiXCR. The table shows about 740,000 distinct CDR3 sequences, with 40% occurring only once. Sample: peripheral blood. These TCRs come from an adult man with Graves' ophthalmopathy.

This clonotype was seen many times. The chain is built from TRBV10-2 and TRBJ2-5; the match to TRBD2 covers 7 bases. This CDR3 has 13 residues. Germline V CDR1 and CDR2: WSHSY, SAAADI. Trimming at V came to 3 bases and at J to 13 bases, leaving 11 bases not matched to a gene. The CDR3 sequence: CASSDAAGRLLYF. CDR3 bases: TGCGCCAGCAGTGACGCAGCGGGGCGGCTGCTGTACTTC.

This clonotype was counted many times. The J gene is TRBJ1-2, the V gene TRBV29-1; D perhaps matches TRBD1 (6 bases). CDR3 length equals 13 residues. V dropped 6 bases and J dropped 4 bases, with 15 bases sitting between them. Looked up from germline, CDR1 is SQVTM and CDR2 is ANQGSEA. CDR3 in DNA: TGCAGCGTGGGTACAGGGCCATCCTATGGCTACACCTTC. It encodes CSVGTGPSYGYTF.

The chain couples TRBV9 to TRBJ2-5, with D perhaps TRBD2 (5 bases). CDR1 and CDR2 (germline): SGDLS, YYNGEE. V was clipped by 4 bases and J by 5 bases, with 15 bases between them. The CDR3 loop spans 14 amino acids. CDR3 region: CASSYPSSGETQYF. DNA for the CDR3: TGTGCCAGCAGCTACCCTAGCTCCGGGGAGACCCAGTACTTC.

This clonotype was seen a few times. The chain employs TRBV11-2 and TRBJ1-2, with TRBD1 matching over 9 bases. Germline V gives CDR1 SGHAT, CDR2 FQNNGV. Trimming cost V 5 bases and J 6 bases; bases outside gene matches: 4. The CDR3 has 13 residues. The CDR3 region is CASSAGQGNGYTF. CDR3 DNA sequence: TGTGCCAGCAGCGCGGGACAGGGAAATGGCTACACCTTC.

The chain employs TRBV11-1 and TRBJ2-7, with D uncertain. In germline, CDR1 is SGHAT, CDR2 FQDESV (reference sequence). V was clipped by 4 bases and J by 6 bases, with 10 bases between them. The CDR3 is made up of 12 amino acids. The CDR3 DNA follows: TGTGCCAGCAGCTCCCGGACCCTCGAGCAGTACTTC. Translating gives CASSSRTLEQYF.

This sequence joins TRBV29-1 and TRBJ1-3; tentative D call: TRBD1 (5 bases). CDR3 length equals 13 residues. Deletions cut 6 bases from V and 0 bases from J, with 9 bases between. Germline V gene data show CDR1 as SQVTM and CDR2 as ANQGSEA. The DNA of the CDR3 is TGCAGCGTGGGGGGTACCTCTGGAAACACCATATATTTT. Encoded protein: CSVGGTSGNTIYF.

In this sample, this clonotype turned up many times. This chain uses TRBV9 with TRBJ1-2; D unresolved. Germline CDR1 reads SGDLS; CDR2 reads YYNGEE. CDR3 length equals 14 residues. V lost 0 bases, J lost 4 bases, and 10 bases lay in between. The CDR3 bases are TGTGCCAGCAGCGTAGACGCAGACGGCTATGGCTACACCTTC. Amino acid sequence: CASSVDADGYGYTF.

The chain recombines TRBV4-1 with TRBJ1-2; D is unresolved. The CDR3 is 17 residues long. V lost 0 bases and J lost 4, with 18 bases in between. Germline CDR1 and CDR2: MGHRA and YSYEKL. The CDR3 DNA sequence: TGCGCCAGCAGCCAAGATTTCCGGGCTAGCCCAATCTATGGCTACACCTTC. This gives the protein CASSQDFRASPIYGYTF.

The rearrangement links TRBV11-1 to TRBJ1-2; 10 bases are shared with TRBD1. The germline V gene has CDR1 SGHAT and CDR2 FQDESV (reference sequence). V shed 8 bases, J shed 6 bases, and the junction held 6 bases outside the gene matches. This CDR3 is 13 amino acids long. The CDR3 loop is CASGTGEAHGYTF. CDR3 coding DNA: TGTGCCAGCGGGACAGGGGAGGCTCATGGCTACACCTTC.

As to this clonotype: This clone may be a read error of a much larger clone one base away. CDR3 bases: TGCAGCGTTGATGGGACAGGGATGGGCGGGCAGTACTTC. This codes for CSVDGTGMGGQYF. The J gene is TRBJ2-7, the V gene TRBV29-1; 9 bases match TRBD1. Germline CDR1 SQVTM, CDR2 ANQGSEA. This CDR3 has 13 amino acids. V dropped 3 bases and J dropped 9; count of bases not matched to a gene: 9.

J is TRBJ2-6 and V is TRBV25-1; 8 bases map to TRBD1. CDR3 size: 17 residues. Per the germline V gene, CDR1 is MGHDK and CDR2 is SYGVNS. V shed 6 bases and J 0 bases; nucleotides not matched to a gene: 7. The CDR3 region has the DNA TGTGCCAGCAGAAGGGACAGGCTCCTCTCTGGGGCCAACGTCCTGACTTTC. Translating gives CASRRDRLLSGANVLTF.